A selection of T cell receptor beta chains follows, all from one sample in a study of kidney transplant recipient with SARS-CoV-2 infection. TCRdb re-called the reads with MiXCR, one entry per CDR3 protein. The profile shows 200,000 to 300,000 distinct CDR3 sequences, around 28% of them singletons. The material sequenced was a blood sample, taken at baseline and between days 110 and 120 from a kidney transplant recipient. Every receptor here comes from a male patient in his thirties who had COVID-19 and was a kidney transplant recipient. Some of these T cells may belong to the graft donor. CDR3s include the opening cysteine and the closing phenylalanine or tryptophan. The D gene is left open where the match is weak. Where a row states a size, it is once, few, many or the class of an expanded clone; other rows omit it.

many,TRBV11-1,NA,TRBJ1-2,CASSTADKAGKTYGYTF,TGTGCCAGCAGCACGGCTGATAAGGCTGGAAAGACCTATGGCTACACCTTC
many,TRBV10-1,NA,TRBJ1-2,CASSYGPRSRKTYGYTF,TGCGCCAGCAGTTACGGACCAAGATCGCGAAAGACCTATGGCTACACCTTC
once,TRBV3-1,NA,TRBJ2-2,CARSESDPISGLTGELFF,TGTGCCCGCAGCGAGTCAGATCCCATTTCAGGCTTGACCGGGGAGCTGTTTTTT
NA,TRBV16,NA,TRBJ2-4,CASSSSRVRIQYF,TGTGCCAGCAGCTCATCCAGGGTCCGCATTCAGTACTTC
many,TRBV10-3,TRBD2,TRBJ2-1,CAISGDSGYNEQFF,TGTGCCATCAGTGGGGATAGCGGGTACAATGAGCAGTTCTTC
many,TRBV6-5,NA,TRBJ1-3,CASSLGVRGNTIYF,TGTGCCAGCAGTTTGGGAGTCAGAGGAAACACCATATATTTT
few,TRBV6-1,TRBD1,TRBJ2-1,CASSEPSWTGVSEQFF,TGTGCCAGCAGTGAACCAAGCTGGACAGGGGTGAGTGAGCAGTTCTTC
few,TRBV7-6,NA,TRBJ1-2,CASSLTTESRKTYGYTF,TGTGCCAGCAGCCTTACAACTGAATCTCGAAAGACCTATGGCTACACCTTC
many,TRBV10-3,NA,TRBJ1-4,CATRDGSTATNEKLFF,TGTGCCACCCGGGACGGGAGTACTGCAACTAATGAAAAACTGTTTTTT
many,TRBV10-3,NA,TRBJ2-1,CAISEPSIKAGEQFF,TGTGCCATCAGTGAGCCCTCCATCAAAGCGGGTGAGCAGTTCTTC
once,TRBV8-2,NA,TRBJ1-2,CDSYSNDSRKTYGYTF,TGTGACAGTTATTCGAATGATAGCCGAAAGACCTATGGCTACACCTTC
many,TRBV5-4,NA,TRBJ1-2,CASIVSVPGKTYGYTF,TGTGCCAGCATAGTAAGCGTACCAGGAAAGACCTATGGCTACACCTTC
many,TRBV3-1,NA,TRBJ1-1,CASSEEGGTEAFF,TGTGCCAGCAGTGAGGAGGGCGGCACTGAAGCTTTCTTT
many,TRBV10-1,NA,TRBJ1-2,CASSLNTRSRKTYGYTF,TGCGCCAGCAGTTTAAACACAAGATCGCGAAAGACCTATGGCTACACCTTC
many,TRBV7-6,NA,TRBJ1-2,CASSRRVESRKTYGYTF,TGTGCCAGCAGCAGACGGGTTGAATCTCGAAAGACCTATGGCTACACCTTC
many,TRBV7-2,TRBD2,TRBJ2-4,CASTQTGGGKNIQYF,TGTGCCAGCACCCAGACCGGGGGGGGCAAAAACATTCAGTACTTC
many,TRBV7-4,NA,TRBJ1-2,CASSAKLSARKTYGYTF,TGTGCCAGCAGCGCTAAGCTTTCAGCTCGAAAGACCTATGGCTACACCTTC
many,TRBV12-5,NA,TRBJ1-2,CASGVAHLQGKTYGYTF,TGTGCTAGTGGTGTAGCACATTTGCAGGGAAAGACCTATGGCTACACCTTC
many,TRBV7-4,NA,TRBJ1-2,CASSSRDSARKTYGYTF,TGTGCCAGCAGCAGTAGGGATTCAGCTCGAAAGACCTATGGCTACACCTTC
many,TRBV2,NA,TRBJ2-7,CASSDGVGSPTSYEQYF,TGTGCCAGCAGTGACGGGGTGGGCTCCCCCACCTCGTACGAGCAGTACTTC
many,TRBV19,NA,TRBJ1-6,CASRVTETNSPLHF,TGTGCCAGTAGGGTGACAGAAACGAATTCACCCCTCCACTTT
many,TRBV2,TRBD2,TRBJ2-7,CASRTSGAYEQYF,TGTGCCAGCAGGACTAGCGGTGCCTACGAGCAGTACTTC
NA,TRBV12-3/TRBV12-4,TRBD1,TRBJ1-2,CASAFTGGGGYTF,TGTGCCAGCGCCTTTACAGGGGGCGGTGGCTACACCTTC
many,TRBV3-1,TRBD2,TRBJ2-7,CASSQVLRAGGNYEQYF,TGTGCCAGCAGCCAAGTGTTGCGAGCGGGAGGGAACTACGAGCAGTACTTC
many,TRBV11-3,NA,TRBJ1-2,CASSCVSDLGKTYGYTF,TGTGCCAGCAGCTGCGTGTCCGATCTCGGAAAGACCTATGGCTACACCTTC
many,TRBV12-5,NA,TRBJ1-2,CASGMLILQGKTYGYTF,TGTGCTAGTGGTATGCTTATTTTGCAGGGAAAGACCTATGGCTACACCTTC
many,TRBV11-2,TRBD1,TRBJ2-5,CASSPRDRGGETQYF,TGTGCCAGCAGCCCAAGGGACAGGGGGGGAGAGACCCAGTACTTC
many,TRBV7-9,NA,TRBJ2-7,CASSSFGHEQYF,TGTGCCAGCAGCTCCTTCGGCCACGAGCAGTACTTC
NA,TRBV19,NA,TRBJ1-6,CASSWAGSDSPLHF,TGTGCCAGTAGTTGGGCGGGATCAGATTCACCCCTCCACTTT